Shown below are 17 T cell receptor beta chains from a single sample sequenced in a study of T cells in Graves' hyperthyroidism and ophthalmopathy. It was RNA transcripts that yielded the amplified TCR beta CDR3 regions. The primer set for the first-round RT-PCR of the TCR CDR3 was HTBI. From the multiplex PCR reads, TCRdb called clonotypes with MiXCR, one entry per CDR3 protein. The sample comprises about 510,000 distinct CDR3 sequences, 46% of which are singletons, and 35% to 50% rests with the top ten. The sample was peripheral blood or thyroid tissue (not recorded which). Receptors originate from an adult woman with Graves' disease, either hyperthyroidism or ophthalmopathy (not recorded which).

Details on this clonotype: This CDR3 is missing its conserved last phenylalanine or tryptophan, likely due to a read error. The J gene is TRBJ2-7, the V gene TRBV5-6, with D perhaps matching TRBD1 or TRBD2 (5 bases each). This CDR3 contains 14 residues. The germline V and J ends were trimmed by 2 bases and 4 bases, with 13 bases remaining between them. CDR1 is SGHDT, CDR2 YYEEEE, per germline. CDR3 residues: CASSLAEQEYEQYL. In DNA, the CDR3 is TGTGCCAGCAGCTTAGCGGAACAGGAATACGAGCAGTACCTC.

This sequence joins TRBV27 and TRBJ1-5; D possibly corresponds to TRBD1 (6 bases). CDR3 length: 17 residues. The V gene lost 4 bases and the J gene lost 0 bases, with 16 bases spanning the gap. Germline CDR1 MNHEY, CDR2 SMNVEV (reference sequence). CDR3 amino acids: CASSSTPGHNSNQPQHF. The CDR3 DNA reads as TGTGCCAGCAGTTCTACCCCGGGACACAATAGCAATCAGCCCCAGCATTTT.

This clonotype was detected a few times. The chain uses TRBV19 and TRBJ1-6, with D perhaps matching TRBD1 (5 bases). Trimming pared 4 bases from V and 6 bases from J, leaving 16 bases between. CDR3 length: 16 residues. Looked up from germline, CDR1 is LNHDA and CDR2 is SQIVND (reference sequence). Here the CDR3 reads CASSKGPNLLNSPLHF. In DNA, the CDR3 is TGTGCCAGTAGTAAGGGACCGAACTTACTTAATTCACCCCTCCACTTT.

This chain connects TRBV5-1 to TRBJ2-5; D may be TRBD1 or TRBD2 (5 bases each). In germline, CDR1 is SGHRS, CDR2 YFSETQ. The CDR3 loop spans 15 amino acids. V lost 0 bases and J lost 4, with 13 bases in between. Here the CDR3 DNA reads TGCGCCAGCAGCTTGGCCTGGGGCGGAGGAGAGACCCAGTACTTC. Its protein is CASSLAWGGGETQYF.

The chain couples TRBV20-1 to TRBJ1-1; weak D call: TRBD1 (6 bases). V lost 2 bases, J lost 4 bases, and 14 bases lay in between. This CDR3 has 14 amino acids. Germline values: CDR1 DFQATT, CDR2 SNEGSKA (reference sequence). CDR3 DNA sequence: TGCAGTGCTAGAACTCCAGGGGAGGGCACTGAAGCTTTCTTT. This gives the protein CSARTPGEGTEAFF.

The J gene is TRBJ2-2, the V gene TRBV7-6; 7 positions match TRBD2. This CDR3 has 15 amino acids. V lost 4 bases and J lost 2; bases outside the gene matches: 4. Germline lookup yields CDR1 SGHVS and CDR2 FNYEAQ. The CDR3 nucleotides read TGTGCCAGCAGCTCGGCTAGCGGCAACACCGGGGAGCTGTTTTTT. It translates to CASSSASGNTGELFF.

The V and J genes are TRBV7-2 and TRBJ1-5, with a tentative D call TRBD1 (5 bases). This CDR3 contains 12 residues. Germline CDR1 and CDR2: SGHTA and FQGNSA. V was clipped by 11 bases and J by 6 bases, with 14 bases between them. Here the CDR3 reads CAAAGWGQPQHF. The CDR3 DNA sequence: TGTGCCGCGGCAGGGTGGGGTCAGCCCCAGCATTTT.

This clonotype was counted a single time. The chain employs TRBV20-1 and TRBJ1-2; D not certain. Germline assignment: CDR1 DFQATT and CDR2 SNEGSKA (reference sequence). The ends were cut back, 6 bases at V and 0 bases at J, with 8 bases in the middle. The CDR3 loop spans 12 amino acids. The CDR3 DNA is TGCAGTGCCCGGGGATCTAACTATGGCTACACCTTC. Its protein is CSARGSNYGYTF.

This clonotype was found a few times. The chain joins TRBV6-1 to TRBJ1-3; TRBD1 agrees at 7 bases. The V gene end was trimmed by 4 bases and the J gene end by 0 bases; junction bases not matched to a gene: 9. This CDR3 region has 17 residues. CDR1 and CDR2 (germline): MNHNS, SASEGT. The CDR3 region is CASSVLEGTVSGNTIYF. The CDR3 nucleotides are TGTGCCAGCAGTGTCCTGGAGGGGACAGTCTCTGGAAACACCATATATTTT.

This clonotype was seen ten or more times. The V gene is TRBV14, the J gene TRBJ1-1; D may be TRBD1 (5 bases). The CDR3 is 15 residues long. Trimming cost V 1 base and J 1 base, with 10 bases left between them. In germline, CDR1 is SGHDN, CDR2 FVKESK. CDR3 sequence (DNA): TGTGCCAGCAGCCAAGTCGTGGGGCCGAACACTGAAGCTTTCTTT. The encoded protein is CASSQVVGPNTEAFF.

In its sample, this clonotype was seen many times. The chain has TRBV7-9 and TRBJ2-7; D is possibly TRBD2 (7 bases). The CDR3 totals 14 residues. CDR1 and CDR2 (germline): SEHNR, FQNEAQ (reference sequence). V was clipped by 5 bases and J by 2 bases, with 13 bases between them. CDR3 loop: CASSQGGGTYEQYF. DNA for the CDR3: TGTGCCAGCAGCCAAGGCGGGGGCACCTACGAGCAGTACTTC.

The J gene is TRBJ1-6, the V gene TRBV10-3, with a possible D match to TRBD1 (5 bases). Trimming left V 0 bases short and J 9 bases short, with 12 bases between. CDR1 is ENHRY, CDR2 SYGVKD, per germline. The CDR3 has 15 residues. The CDR3 DNA sequence: TGTGCCATCAGTGAGTCGCAAACAGGAGTTTCACCCCTCCACTTT. Translation: CAISESQTGVSPLHF.

The rearrangement joins TRBV10-3 to TRBJ1-3, with D possibly matching TRBD1 (5 bases). The germline V gene has CDR1 ENHRY and CDR2 SYGVKD. Trimming left V 6 bases short and J 0 bases short, with 9 bases between. The CDR3 runs 14 residues. CDR3 nucleotide sequence: TGTGCCATCAGGGGGGACCGCTCTGGAAACACCATATATTTT. Its protein product is CAIRGDRSGNTIYF.

This clonotype was seen ten or more times. The chain uses TRBV7-9 and TRBJ1-2; no reliable D call. The V end was cut by 3 bases, the J end by 4 bases, with 9 bases between. Germline CDR1 reads SEHNR; CDR2 reads FQNEAQ (reference sequence). The CDR3 is 13 amino acids. The CDR3, as DNA: TGTGCCAGCAGCTTCAGCAGCCCCTATGGCTACACCTTC. Its protein product is CASSFSSPYGYTF.

This clonotype was detected many times. The genes are TRBV20-1 and TRBJ2-7, with 8 nucleotides matching TRBD2. With V trimmed by 2 bases and J by 2 bases, 11 bases remained unmatched. CDR3 length: 16 amino acids. CDR1 and CDR2 (germline): DFQATT, SNEGSKA (reference sequence). This CDR3 is CSARPSRLAMAYEQYF. The CDR3 bases are TGCAGTGCTAGACCCTCTAGACTAGCGATGGCCTACGAGCAGTACTTC.

This chain joins TRBV10-3 and TRBJ1-1, with D possibly being TRBD1 (5 bases). This CDR3 spans 14 amino acids. The germline CDR1 and CDR2 sequences are ENHRY and SYGVKD. V was trimmed by 1 base and J by 3 bases, leaving 9 bases between them. Here the CDR3 reads CAISEWAGDTEAFF. For the CDR3, the DNA is TGTGCCATCAGTGAGTGGGCGGGGGACACTGAAGCTTTCTTT.

V is TRBV10-1 and J is TRBJ1-5; 8 bases align to TRBD1. The CDR3 runs 15 residues. After removal of 4 bases from V and 1 base from J, the junction contained 3 bases not matched to a gene. Germline CDR1 WNHNN, CDR2 SYGVQD (reference sequence). The CDR3 DNA reads as TGCGCCAGCAGTGCGGACAGGGAGAGCAATCAGCCCCAGCATTTT. Translation gives CASSADRESNQPQHF.